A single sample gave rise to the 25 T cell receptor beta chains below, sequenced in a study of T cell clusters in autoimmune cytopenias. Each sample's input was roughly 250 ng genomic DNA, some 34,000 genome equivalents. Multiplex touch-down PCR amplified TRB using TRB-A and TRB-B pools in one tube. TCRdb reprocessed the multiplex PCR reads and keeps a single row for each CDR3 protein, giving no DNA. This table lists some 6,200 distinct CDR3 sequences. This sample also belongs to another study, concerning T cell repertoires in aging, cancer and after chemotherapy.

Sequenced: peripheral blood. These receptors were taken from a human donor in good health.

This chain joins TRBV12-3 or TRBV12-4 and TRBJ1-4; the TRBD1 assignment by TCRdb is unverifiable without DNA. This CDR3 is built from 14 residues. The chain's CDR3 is CASSQTGAPEKLFF.

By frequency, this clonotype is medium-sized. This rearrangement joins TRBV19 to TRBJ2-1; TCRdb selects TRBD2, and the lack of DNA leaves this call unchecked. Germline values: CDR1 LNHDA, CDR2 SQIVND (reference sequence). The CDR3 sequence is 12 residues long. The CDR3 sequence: CATRPTGGEQFF. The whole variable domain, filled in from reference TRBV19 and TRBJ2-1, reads DGGITQSPKYLFRKEGQNVTLSCEQNLNHDAMYWYRQDPGQGLRLIYYSQIVNDFQKGDIAEGYSVSREKKESFPLTVTSAQKNPTAFYLCATRPTGGEQFFGPGTRLTVL.

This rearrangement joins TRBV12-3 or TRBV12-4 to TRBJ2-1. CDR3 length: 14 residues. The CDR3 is CASSLLGVRNEQFF.

CDR3 sequence reads: CASSRRDRVRSRQPQHF. The chain employs TRBV21-1 and TRBJ1-5; TCRdb's D call, TRBD1, is unchecked because there is no DNA. TRBV21-1 is tagged as a pseudogene. There are 17 residues in the CDR3.

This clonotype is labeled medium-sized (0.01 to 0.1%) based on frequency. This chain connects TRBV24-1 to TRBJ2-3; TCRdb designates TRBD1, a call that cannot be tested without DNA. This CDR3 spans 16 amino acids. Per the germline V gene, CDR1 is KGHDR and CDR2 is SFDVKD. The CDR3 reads CATSDNTGGGSDTQYF.

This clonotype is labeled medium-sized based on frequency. CDR3 residues: CASSEGSSQWGEQYF. V gene TRBV6-1 combines with J gene TRBJ2-7. This CDR3 comprises 15 residues. The germline V gene encodes CDR1 MNHNS and CDR2 SASEGT.

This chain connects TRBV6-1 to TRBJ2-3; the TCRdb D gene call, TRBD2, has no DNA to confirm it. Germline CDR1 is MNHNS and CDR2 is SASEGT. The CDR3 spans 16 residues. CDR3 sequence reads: CASSEKSGGGADTQYF.

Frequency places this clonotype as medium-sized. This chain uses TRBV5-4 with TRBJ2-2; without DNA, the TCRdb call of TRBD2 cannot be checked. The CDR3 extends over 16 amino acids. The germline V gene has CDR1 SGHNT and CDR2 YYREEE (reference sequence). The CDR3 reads CASSLQLAANTGELFF.

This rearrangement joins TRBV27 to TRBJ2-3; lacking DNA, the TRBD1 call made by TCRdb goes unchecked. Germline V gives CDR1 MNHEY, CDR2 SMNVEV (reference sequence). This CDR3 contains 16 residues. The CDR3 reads CASTPIRAKVPDTQYF.

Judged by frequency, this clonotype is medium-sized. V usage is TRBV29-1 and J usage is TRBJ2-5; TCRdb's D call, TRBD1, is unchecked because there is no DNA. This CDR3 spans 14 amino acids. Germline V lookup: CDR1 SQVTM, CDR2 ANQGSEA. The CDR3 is CSVEAGTGRQTQYF. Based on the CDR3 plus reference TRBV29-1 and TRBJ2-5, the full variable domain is SAVISQKPSRDICQRGTSLTIQCQVDSQVTMMFWYRQQPGQSLTLIATANQGSEATYESGFVIDKFPISRPNLTFSTLTVSNMSPEDSSIYLCSVEAGTGRQTQYFGPGTRLLVL.

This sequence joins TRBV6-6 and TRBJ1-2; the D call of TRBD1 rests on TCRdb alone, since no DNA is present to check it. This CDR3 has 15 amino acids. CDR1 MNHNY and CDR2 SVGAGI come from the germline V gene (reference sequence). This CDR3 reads CASSYPGSSNYGYTF.

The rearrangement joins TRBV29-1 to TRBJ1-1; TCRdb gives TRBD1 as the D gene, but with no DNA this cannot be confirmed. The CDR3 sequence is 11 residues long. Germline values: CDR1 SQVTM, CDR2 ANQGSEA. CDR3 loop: CSLGAGVWAFF.

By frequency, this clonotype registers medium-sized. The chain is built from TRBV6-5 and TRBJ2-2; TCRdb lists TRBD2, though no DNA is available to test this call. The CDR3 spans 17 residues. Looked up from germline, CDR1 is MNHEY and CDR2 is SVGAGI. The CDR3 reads CASSEAAGGANTGELFF.

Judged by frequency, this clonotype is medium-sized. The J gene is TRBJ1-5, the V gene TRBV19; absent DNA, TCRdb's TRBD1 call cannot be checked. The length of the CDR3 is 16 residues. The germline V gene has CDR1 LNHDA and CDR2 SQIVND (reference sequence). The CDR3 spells CASSLGGDRVPQPQHF.

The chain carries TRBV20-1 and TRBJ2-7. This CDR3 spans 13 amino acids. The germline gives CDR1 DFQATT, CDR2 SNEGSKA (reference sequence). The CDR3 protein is CSARDRRQETQYF.

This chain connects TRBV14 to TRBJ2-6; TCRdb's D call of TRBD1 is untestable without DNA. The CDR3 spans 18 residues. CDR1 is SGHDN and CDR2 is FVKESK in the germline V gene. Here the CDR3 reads CASSRWGAKDSGANVLTF.

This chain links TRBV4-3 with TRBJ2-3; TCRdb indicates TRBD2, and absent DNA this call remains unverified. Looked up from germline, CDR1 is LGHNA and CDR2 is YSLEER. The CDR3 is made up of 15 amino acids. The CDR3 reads CASSQASGGTDTQYF.

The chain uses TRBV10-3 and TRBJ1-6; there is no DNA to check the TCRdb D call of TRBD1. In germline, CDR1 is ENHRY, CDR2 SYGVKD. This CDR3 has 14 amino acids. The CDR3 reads CAISYDRQNSPLHF.

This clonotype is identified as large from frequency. The CDR3 sequence is CAWSVLAGGYEQYF. The genes are TRBV30 and TRBJ2-7; TCRdb calls TRBD2, which cannot be checked without DNA. The CDR3 length is 14 residues. Germline CDR1 is GTSNPN and CDR2 is SVGIG (reference sequence).

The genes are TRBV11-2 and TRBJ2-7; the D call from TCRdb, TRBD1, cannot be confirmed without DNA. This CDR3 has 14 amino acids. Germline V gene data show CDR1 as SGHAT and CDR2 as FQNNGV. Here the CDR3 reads CASRTGLGGGEQYF.

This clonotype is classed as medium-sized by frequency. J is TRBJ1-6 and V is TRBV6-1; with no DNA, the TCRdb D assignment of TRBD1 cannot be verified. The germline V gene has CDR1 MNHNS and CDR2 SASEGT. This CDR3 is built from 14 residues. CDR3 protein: CASSETAGGSPLHF.

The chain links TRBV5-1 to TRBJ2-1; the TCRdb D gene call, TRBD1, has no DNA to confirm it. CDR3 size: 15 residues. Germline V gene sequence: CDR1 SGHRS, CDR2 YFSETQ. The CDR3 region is CASSSVGGPHNEQFF.

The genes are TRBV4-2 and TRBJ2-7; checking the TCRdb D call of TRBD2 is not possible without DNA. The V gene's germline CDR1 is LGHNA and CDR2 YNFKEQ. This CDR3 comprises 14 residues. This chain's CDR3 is CASSHGGEGYEQYF.

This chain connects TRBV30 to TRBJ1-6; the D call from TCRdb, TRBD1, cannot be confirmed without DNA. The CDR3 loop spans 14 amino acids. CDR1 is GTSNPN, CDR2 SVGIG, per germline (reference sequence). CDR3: CAWIPGTGNSPLHF.

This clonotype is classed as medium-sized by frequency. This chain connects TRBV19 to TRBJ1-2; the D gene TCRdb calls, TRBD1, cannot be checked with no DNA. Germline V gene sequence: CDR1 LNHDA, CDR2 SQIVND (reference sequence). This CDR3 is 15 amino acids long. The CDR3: CASSIDLGQNYGYTF. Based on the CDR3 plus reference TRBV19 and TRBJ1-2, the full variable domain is DGGITQSPKYLFRKEGQNVTLSCEQNLNHDAMYWYRQDPGQGLRLIYYSQIVNDFQKGDIAEGYSVSREKKESFPLTVTSAQKNPTAFYLCASSIDLGQNYGYTFGSGTRLTVV.